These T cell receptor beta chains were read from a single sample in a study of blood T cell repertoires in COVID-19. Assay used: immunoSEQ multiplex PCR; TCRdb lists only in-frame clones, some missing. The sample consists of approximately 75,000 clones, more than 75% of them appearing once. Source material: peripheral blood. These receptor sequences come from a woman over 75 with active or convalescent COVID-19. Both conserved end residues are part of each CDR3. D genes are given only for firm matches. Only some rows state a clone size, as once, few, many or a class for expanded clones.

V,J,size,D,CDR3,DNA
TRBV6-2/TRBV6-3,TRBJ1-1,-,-,CASSSIPGGWVGNTEAFF,TGTGCCAGCAGTTCCATACCAGGTGGTTGGGTCGGGAACACTGAAGCTTTCTTT
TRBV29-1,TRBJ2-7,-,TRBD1,CSVEDLGQGYEQYF,TGCAGCGTTGAAGATTTGGGACAGGGGTACGAGCAGTACTTC
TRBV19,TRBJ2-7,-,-,CAKREKSYEQYF,TGTGCCAAGAGGGAGAAGTCCTACGAGCAGTACTTC
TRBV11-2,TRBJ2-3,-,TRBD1,CASSGRTGGQDTQYF,TGTGCCAGCAGCGGTCGGACAGGGGGGCAGGATACGCAGTATTTT
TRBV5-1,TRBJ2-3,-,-,CASSLGQGSTDTQYF,TGCGCCAGCAGCTTGGGGCAGGGGAGCACAGATACGCAGTATTTT
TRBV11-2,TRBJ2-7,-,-,CASSPGISGSSYEQYF,TGTGCCAGCAGCCCGGGGATCTCGGGTTCCTCCTACGAGCAGTACTTC
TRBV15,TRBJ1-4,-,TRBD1,CATSKGRGDEKLFF,TGTGCCACCAGCAAGGGCAGGGGGGATGAAAAACTGTTTTTT
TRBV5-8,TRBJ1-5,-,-,CASSLGGMGNQPQHF,TGTGCCAGCAGCTTAGGGGGTATGGGCAATCAGCCCCAGCATTTT
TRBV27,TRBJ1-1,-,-,CASRTEWDTEAFF,TGTGCCAGCAGGACAGAATGGGACACTGAAGCTTTCTTT
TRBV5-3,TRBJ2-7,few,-,CARTFGGSSYEQYF,TGTGCCAGAACTTTCGGAGGAAGCTCCTACGAGCAGTACTTC
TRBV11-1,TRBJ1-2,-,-,CASSPSTNSFYGYTF,TGTGCCAGCAGCCCGAGCACCAACAGCTTCTATGGCTACACCTTC
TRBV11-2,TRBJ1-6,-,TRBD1,CASSIPGGTLHF,TGTGCCAGCAGCATTCCAGGGGGCACCCTCCACTTT
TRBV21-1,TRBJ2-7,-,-,CASSSGGEQYF,TGTGCCAGCAGCAGCGGGGGCGAGCAGTACTTC
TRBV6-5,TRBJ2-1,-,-,CASSLSSQQFF,TGTGCCAGCAGCCTCTCTAGCCAGCAGTTCTTC
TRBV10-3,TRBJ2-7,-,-,CAISESIAGYEQYF,TGTGCCATCAGTGAGTCAATAGCTGGCTACGAGCAGTACTTC
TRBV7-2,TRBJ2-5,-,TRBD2,CASSLGLAEETQYF,TGTGCCAGCAGCTTAGGACTAGCCGAAGAGACCCAGTACTTC
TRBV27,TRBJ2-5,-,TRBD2,CASSLSSGGGRETQYF,TGTGCCAGCAGTTTATCGTCGGGGGGTGGTAGGGAGACCCAGTACTTC
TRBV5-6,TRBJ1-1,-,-,CASSLVVASTEAFF,TGTGCCAGCAGCTTGGTTGTAGCGAGCACTGAAGCTTTCTTT
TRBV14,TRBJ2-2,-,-,CASSLGFFGGELFF,TGTGCCAGCAGCCTCGGGTTTTTTGGCGGGGAGCTGTTTTTT
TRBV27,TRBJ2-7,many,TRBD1,CASSEGQGAILEQYF,TGTGCCAGCAGTGAAGGACAGGGGGCGATCCTCGAGCAGTACTTC
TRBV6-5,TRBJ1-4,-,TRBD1,CASSYSTAGGEKLFF,TGTGCCAGCAGTTACTCGACGGCAGGGGGGGAAAAACTGTTTTTT
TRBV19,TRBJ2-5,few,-,CASSHLQETQYF,TGTGCCAGTAGTCACCTACAAGAGACCCAGTACTTC
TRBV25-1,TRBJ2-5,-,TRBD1,CASREDRVRETQYF,TGTGCCAGCAGGGAAGACAGGGTTAGGGAGACCCAGTACTTC
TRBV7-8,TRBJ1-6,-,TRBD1,CASSPRQGNSPLHF,TGTGCCAGCAGCCCCAGACAGGGGAATTCACCCCTCCACTTT
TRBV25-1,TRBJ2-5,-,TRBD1,CASSEGQKETQYF,TGTGCCAGCAGTGAGGGACAGAAAGAGACCCAGTACTTC
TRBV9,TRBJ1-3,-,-,CASSPIVGDRSSGNTIYF,TGTGCCAGCAGCCCGATCGTGGGAGACCGAAGCTCTGGAAACACCATATATTTT
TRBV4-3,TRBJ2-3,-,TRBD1,CASSQDRGQGGNTQYF,TGCGCCAGCAGCCAAGATCGCGGACAGGGGGGAAATACGCAGTATTTT
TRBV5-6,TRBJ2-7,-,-,CASSSKPGLEQYF,TGTGCCAGCAGCAGTAAGCCGGGACTCGAGCAGTACTTC
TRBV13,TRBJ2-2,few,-,CASSSGQNTGELFF,TGTGCCAGCAGCTCGGGACAGAACACCGGGGAGCTGTTTTTT
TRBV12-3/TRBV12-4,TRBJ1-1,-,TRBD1,CASRRGLGTEAFF,TGTGCCAGCAGGAGGGGGCTTGGCACTGAAGCTTTCTTT
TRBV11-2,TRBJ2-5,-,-,CASSPSTGRETQYF,TGTGCCAGCAGCCCAAGCACAGGGCGGGAGACCCAGTACTTC
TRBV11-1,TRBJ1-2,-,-,CASSQHTGYYGYTF,TGTGCCAGCAGCCAACATACAGGCTACTATGGCTACACCTTC
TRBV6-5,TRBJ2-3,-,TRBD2,CASVGWTSMKDTQYF,TGTGCCAGTGTGGGCTGGACTAGCATGAAAGATACGCAGTATTTT
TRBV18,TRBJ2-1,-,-,CASSPSNEATEQFF,TGTGCCAGCTCACCCTCAAACGAGGCGACTGAGCAGTTCTTC
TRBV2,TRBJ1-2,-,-,CASSMAPSRDYGYTF,TGTGCCAGCAGTATGGCCCCGTCGAGGGACTATGGCTACACCTTC
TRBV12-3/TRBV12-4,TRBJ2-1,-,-,CASGAYLEQFF,TGTGCCAGTGGGGCGTACCTTGAGCAGTTCTTC
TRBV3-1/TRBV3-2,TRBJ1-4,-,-,CASSQDASGTNEKLFF,TGTGCCAGCAGCCAAGATGCTTCAGGGACTAATGAAAAACTGTTTTTT
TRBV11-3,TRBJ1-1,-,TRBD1,CASSPVTGTTEAFF,TGTGCCAGCAGCCCCGTGACAGGGACCACTGAAGCTTTCTTT
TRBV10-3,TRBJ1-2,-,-,CAISEVGSPGVGYTF,TGTGCCATCAGTGAGGTGGGGAGTCCAGGGGTGGGCTACACCTTC
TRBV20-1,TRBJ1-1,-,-,CSARGGTEAFF,TGCAGTGCTAGGGGAGGGACAGAAGCTTTCTTT
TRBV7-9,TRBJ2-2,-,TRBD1,CASSLRTGDTGELFF,TGTGCCAGCAGCCTCCGGACAGGGGACACCGGGGAGCTGTTTTTT
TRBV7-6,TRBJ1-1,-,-,CASSLGEVTEAFF,TGTGCCAGCAGCTTAGGAGAGGTCACTGAAGCTTTCTTT
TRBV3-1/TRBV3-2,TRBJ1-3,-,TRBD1,CASSHSTGGAGNTIYF,TGTGCCAGCAGCCATTCCACAGGGGGCGCGGGAAACACCATATATTTT
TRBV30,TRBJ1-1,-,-,CGGGRNTEAFF,TGTGGGGGGGGGCGGAACACTGAAGCTTTCTTT
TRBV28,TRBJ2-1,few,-,CASIRAGANNEQFF,TGTGCCAGCATCCGGGCAGGGGCGAACAATGAGCAGTTCTTC
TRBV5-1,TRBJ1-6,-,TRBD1,CASSLGTGGMNSPLHF,TGCGCCAGCAGCTTGGGGACAGGGGGAATGAATTCACCCCTCCACTTT
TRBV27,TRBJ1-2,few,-,CASSLDSSNYGYTF,TGTGCCAGCAGTTTAGACAGTTCTAACTATGGCTACACCTTC
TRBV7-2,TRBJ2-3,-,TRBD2,CASSSRAGTSGGSGDTQYF,TGTGCCAGCAGCTCGAGGGCTGGGACTAGCGGGGGGTCCGGTGATACGCAGTATTTT
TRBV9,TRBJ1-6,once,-,CASSPTRGTGPVGGSPLHF,TGTGCCAGCAGCCCGACCCGGGGGACTGGCCCGGTTGGCGGATCACCCCTCCACTTT
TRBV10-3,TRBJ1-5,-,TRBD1,CAIRRQGVSRQSKNQPQHF,TGTGCCATCAGGAGACAGGGGGTCTCACGCCAATCTAAGAATCAGCCCCAGCATTTT
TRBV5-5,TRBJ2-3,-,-,CASSSNPGYRDTQYF,TGTGCCAGCAGCTCTAACCCAGGGTACCGGGATACGCAGTATTTT
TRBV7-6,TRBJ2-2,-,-,CASSLYISTGELFF,TGTGCCAGCAGCTTGTACATAAGCACCGGGGAGCTGTTTTTT
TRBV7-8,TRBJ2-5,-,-,CASSLGSTPGETQYF,TGTGCCAGCAGCTTAGGGTCGACCCCGGGGGAGACCCAGTACTTC
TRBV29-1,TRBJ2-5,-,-,CSVKTERETQYF,TGCAGCGTTAAGACAGAGAGAGAGACCCAGTACTTC
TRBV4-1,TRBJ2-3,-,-,CASSQEQGQDTQYF,TGCGCCAGCAGCCAAGAACAGGGACAAGATACGCAGTATTTT
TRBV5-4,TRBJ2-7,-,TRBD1,CASSFGTDYEQYF,TGTGCCAGCAGCTTTGGGACAGACTACGAGCAGTACTTC
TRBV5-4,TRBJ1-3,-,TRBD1,CASSVGTGNSGNTIYF,TGTGCCAGCAGCGTGGGGACAGGAAACTCTGGAAACACCATATATTTT
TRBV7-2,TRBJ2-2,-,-,CASSLLATGELFF,TGTGCCAGCAGCTTACTAGCCACCGGGGAGCTGTTTTTT
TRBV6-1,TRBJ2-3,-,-,CASSEARTYHDTQYF,TGTGCCAGCAGTGAAGCACGGACTTACCACGATACGCAGTATTTT